This TCR beta chain was sequenced during a study of brain metastases from non-small cell lung cancer. Overall study results and limits: Fewer infiltrating T cells were found in brain metastases than primaries. Brain metastases shared most TCR repertoire with primaries, with sparse T cells. In nearly 65% of brain metastases, T-cell clones were expanded compared with matched primary tumors.

A remark on this clone: Its antigen is unidentified.

The data were produced by immunoSEQ multiplex PCR, yet TCRdb's version contains in-frame clones alone and is incomplete. The table lists 2,000 to 3,000 clones, roughly 90% of them singletons, with 3.8% in the top ten. This receptor was taken from a donor over 35 with non-small cell lung cancer. Sequenced: primary lung tumor tissue.

CDR3 amino acids: CASSRGLSYEQYF. The CDR3 DNA follows: TGTGCCAGCTCACGAGGGTTATCCTACGAGCAGTACTTC. V usage is TRBV18 and J usage is TRBJ2-7; D perhaps matches TRBD2 (5 bases). This CDR3 has 13 amino acids. V lost 4 bases and J lost 1, with 8 bases in between. CDR1 KGHSH and CDR2 LQKENI come from the germline V gene.